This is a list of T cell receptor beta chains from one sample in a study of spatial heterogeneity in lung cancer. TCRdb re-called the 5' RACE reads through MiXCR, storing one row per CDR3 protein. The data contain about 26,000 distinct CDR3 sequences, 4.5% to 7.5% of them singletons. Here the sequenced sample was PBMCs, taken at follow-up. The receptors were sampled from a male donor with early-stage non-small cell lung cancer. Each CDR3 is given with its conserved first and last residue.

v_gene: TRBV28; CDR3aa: CASATPTGPDTQYF
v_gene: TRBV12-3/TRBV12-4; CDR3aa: CASSDDKYEQYF
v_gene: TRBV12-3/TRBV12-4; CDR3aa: CASKPTGGTATNEKLFF
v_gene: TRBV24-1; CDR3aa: CATSDDPIYGYTF
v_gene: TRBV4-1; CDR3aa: CVSSQDHDEKLFF
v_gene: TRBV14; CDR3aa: CASSQMLFYTF
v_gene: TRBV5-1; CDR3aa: CASSLSGDSLEAFF
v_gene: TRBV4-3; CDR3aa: CASSQDPAGFSGNTIYF
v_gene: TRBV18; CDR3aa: CASSPREAVINQPQHF
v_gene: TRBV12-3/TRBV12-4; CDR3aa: CASSFVTPGQGKAFF
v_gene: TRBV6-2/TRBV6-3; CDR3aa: CASSSQGANTEAFF